One and the same sample provided the 30 T cell receptor beta chains below, sequenced in a study of read filtering for tumor transcriptome and immune sequencing. From approximately 400 ng of RNA, a library with molecular barcoded alpha/delta and beta/gamma adaptors was made. TCRdb passed the reads through MiXCR, listing each CDR3 protein once. The sample consists of nearly 60,000 distinct CDR3 sequences, roughly 12% of them appearing once. The specimen sequenced was a population of CD138-negative cells sorted from bone marrow. The receptors here all came from a donor aged 40 or older with multiple myeloma.

This clonotype was recorded many times. The genes are TRBV28 and TRBJ1-5; D call uncertain. Trimming removed 7 bases at V and 0 bases at J, with 10 bases between. CDR3 size: 14 residues. Per germline, CDR1 MDHEN and CDR2 SYDVKM. The CDR3 DNA follows: TGTGCCAGCAACACCCCCCCTAGCAATCAGCCCCAGCATTTT. Translated: CASNTPPSNQPQHF.

The chain is built from TRBV28 and TRBJ2-2; unclear D gene. The V end lost 2 bases, the J end lost 6 bases, and 13 bases lay between the germline ends. The CDR3 spans 15 residues. Germline assignment: CDR1 MDHEN and CDR2 SYDVKM. The CDR3 DNA reads TGTGCCAGCAGTTTACCTGGATTGAGCGCCGGGGAGCTGTTTTTT. This gives the protein CASSLPGLSAGELFF.

This clonotype appeared many times. V gene TRBV5-7 combines with J gene TRBJ2-5; maybe TRBD2 (6 bases). TRBV5-7 is filed as an ORF, its function uncertain. V was clipped by 4 bases and J by 5 bases, with 9 bases between them. This CDR3 is built from 12 residues. CDR3 DNA: TGTGCCAGCAGCCGGGGGTGGGAGACCCAGTACTTC. This codes for CASSRGWETQYF.

Comment on this clonotype: A single base is all that separates this from a far larger clone, so a read error is likely. The chain carries TRBV6-1 and TRBJ2-1; 10 bases align to TRBD2. The CDR3 is made up of 15 amino acids. Germline-derived CDR1 and CDR2 are MNHNS and SASEGT. In nucleotides, the CDR3 is TGTGCCAGCAGCCGCAGCGGGGGGGCCTTAAATGAGCAGCTCTTC. Residues: CASSRSGGALNEQLF.

This rearrangement joins TRBV30 to TRBJ2-7; D may be TRBD1 or TRBD2 (6 bases each). The CDR3 extends over 13 amino acids. CDR1 GTSNPN and CDR2 SVGIG come from the germline V gene (reference sequence). The V gene lost 8 bases and the J gene lost 9 bases, with 23 bases spanning the gap. This CDR3 is CAGTGTGARWQYF. The CDR3 DNA sequence: TGTGCCGGAACCGGGACGGGGGCACGGTGGCAGTACTTC. The full variable domain, with the rest looked up from reference TRBV30 and TRBJ2-7, is SQTIHQWPATLVQPVGSPLSLECTVEGTSNPNLYWYRQAAGRGLQLLFYSVGIGQISSEVPQNLSASRPQDRQFILSSKKLLLSDSGFYLCAGTGTGARWQYFGPGTRLTVT.

In its sample, this clonotype was seen many times. This chain links TRBV7-3 with TRBJ2-3; TRBD1 might be the D (5 bases). Trimming took 1 base from V and 0 from J, leaving 11 bases between them. The germline gives CDR1 SGHTA, CDR2 FQGTGA. The CDR3 consists of 16 residues. The CDR3 loop is CASSLRVGQSTDTQYF. CDR3 coding DNA: TGTGCCAGCAGCTTAAGGGTGGGGCAGAGCACAGATACGCAGTATTTT.

This clonotype was detected many times. The chain carries TRBV7-3 and TRBJ2-3, with 11 bases fitting TRBD2. CDR3 length: 15 residues. Germline loops: CDR1 SGHTA, CDR2 FQGTGA. V lost 5 bases, J lost 7 bases, and 8 bases stayed unmatched. CDR3 bases: TGTGCCAGCAGCGATAGCGGGGGGGCTGATAATACGCAGTATTTT. Translation gives CASSDSGGADNTQYF.

This clonotype was observed many times. The J gene is TRBJ2-7, the V gene TRBV20-1; D might be TRBD1 or TRBD2, each matching 6 bases. The V gene's germline CDR1 is DFQATT and CDR2 SNEGSKA (reference sequence). With 2 bases removed from V and 3 bases from J, the gap between germline ends came to 14 bases. CDR3 length: 14 amino acids. The CDR3 nucleotides read TGCAGTGCTAGATCCGGGGGCAAACGCTACGAGCAGTACTTC. Translating it yields CSARSGGKRYEQYF.

This clonotype was counted ten times or more. This chain links TRBV7-9 with TRBJ1-1; the D is unclear. Trimming stripped 3 bases from V and 3 bases from J, with 8 bases between. There are 13 residues in the CDR3. Germline V CDR1 and CDR2: SEHNR, FQNEAQ (reference sequence). The CDR3 is CASSFGSDTEAFF. The CDR3 bases are TGTGCCAGCAGCTTTGGGAGTGACACTGAAGCTTTCTTT.

This clonotype was recorded once. Possible read error: a much larger clone is one base away. This chain uses TRBV2 with TRBJ1-5; D call uncertain. Trimming pared 7 bases from V and 0 bases from J, leaving 16 bases between. There are 16 residues in the CDR3. Germline lookup yields CDR1 SNHLY and CDR2 FYNNEI. The CDR3 coding sequence is TGTGCCAGCATCCAGAACCGGGAACGTAGCAATCAGCCCCAGCATTTT. Encoded protein: CASIQNRERSNQPQHF.

This clonotype showed up many times. The chain employs TRBV24-1 and TRBJ2-2, with 14 bases matching TRBD2. The CDR3 has 18 amino acids. Germline V gene data show CDR1 as KGHDR and CDR2 as SFDVKD. V was pared by 3 bases and J by 2 bases, with 4 bases of the junction left unmatched. CDR3 in amino acids: CATSDTGTSGGNTGELFF. DNA for the CDR3: TGTGCCACCAGTGATACCGGGACTAGCGGGGGAAACACCGGGGAGCTGTTTTTT.

There are many counts of this clonotype. Germline and junction disagree at one end, which may indicate a read error. The gene calls are TRBV29-1 and TRBJ2-3, with D maybe TRBD2 (6 bases). Germline CDR1 is SQVTM and CDR2 is ANQGSEA. The CDR3 is 14 residues long. The CDR3 DNA is TGCAGCGCTGAACTAGCATCAATTACAGATACGCAGTATTTT. Its translation: CSAELASITDTQYF.

This clonotype has ten or more counts. The chain has TRBV29-1 and TRBJ2-7; D is uncertain. Germline-derived CDR1 and CDR2 are SQVTM and ANQGSEA. V lost 8 bases to trimming and J lost 6 bases, with 20 bases between them. This CDR3 region has 13 residues. The CDR3 reads CSPRNGATGEQYF. Here the CDR3 DNA reads TGCAGCCCCCGAAATGGAGCGACCGGCGAGCAGTACTTC.

This clonotype was found many times. The chain recombines TRBV2 with TRBJ1-1; 7 bases fit TRBD1. From germline, CDR1 is SNHLY and CDR2 FYNNEI. This CDR3 comprises 15 residues. After removal of 0 bases from V and 0 bases from J, the junction contained 1 base not matched to a gene. The CDR3 coding sequence is TGTGCCAGCAGTGAAGCGAGGGGGCTGAACACTGAAGCTTTCTTT. It specifies CASSEARGLNTEAFF.

Regarding this clonotype: A clone one base away is much larger, so this may be a read error. V is TRBV28 and J is TRBJ1-1, with 7 bases fitting TRBD1. V shed 7 bases and J 1 base; nucleotides not matched to a gene: 9. Germline values: CDR1 MDHEN, CDR2 SYDVKM. This CDR3 has 15 amino acids. CDR3: CASTPGTARNTEAFF. The DNA for the CDR3 is TGTGCCAGCACTCCCGGGACAGCCAGGAACACTGAAGCTTTCTTT.

Many counts were recorded for this clonotype. The rearrangement links TRBV14 to TRBJ2-5; D gene ambiguous. Trimming left V 5 bases short and J 5 bases short, with 18 bases between. From germline, CDR1 is SGHDN and CDR2 FVKESK. This CDR3 region has 15 residues. Here the CDR3 reads CASSDGRADSETQYF. In nucleotides, the CDR3 is TGTGCCAGCAGCGATGGACGGGCAGATTCGGAGACCCAGTACTTC.

This chain connects TRBV7-8 to TRBJ1-5; tentatively, D is TRBD1 (6 bases). This CDR3 has 15 residues. Germline CDR1 and CDR2: SGHVS and FQNEAQ. Trimming stripped 3 bases from V and 7 bases from J, with 16 bases between. CDR3: CASSLVGGSDQPQHF. In nucleotides, the CDR3 is TGTGCCAGCAGCTTGGTTGGGGGCTCGGACCAGCCCCAGCATTTT. The full variable domain, completed using reference TRBV7-8 and TRBJ1-5, is GAGVSQSPRYKVAKRGQDVALRCDPISGHVSLFWYQQALGQGPEFLTYFQNEAQLDKSGLPSDRFFAERPEGSVSTLKIQRTQQEDSAVYLCASSLVGGSDQPQHFGDGTRLSIL.

This clonotype was counted at least ten times. The chain employs TRBV21-1 and TRBJ2-7; TRBD1 is the table's D call and was not checked against the DNA. TRBV21-1 is noted as a pseudogene. This CDR3 is built from 18 residues. In nucleotides, the CDR3 is TGTGCCAGCAGCGCCACCCTTCGTCCGGGACCACCAGCTGACGAGCAGTACTTC. This translates into CASSATLRPGPPADEQYF.

This clonotype showed up just a few times. A much larger clone lies a single base off, so this may be a read error. The chain combines TRBV5-1 with TRBJ2-2; D is unclear. This CDR3 comprises 15 residues. Trimming removed 0 bases at V and 1 base at J, with 7 bases between. The germline gives CDR1 SGHRS, CDR2 YFSETQ. The CDR3 DNA sequence: TGCGCCAGCAGCTTGGTTCTACAGAACACCGGGGAGCTGTTTTTT. This gives the protein CASSLVLQNTGELFF.

This clonotype has ten or more counts. V and J are TRBV12-3 or TRBV12-4 and TRBJ2-2; 10 bases line up with TRBD2. Losses at the gene ends were 1 base for V and 4 bases for J; bases not matched to a gene: 3. The CDR3 runs 16 residues. CDR3 residues: CASSLGPSGGTGELFF. CDR3 DNA sequence: TGTGCCAGCAGTTTAGGCCCTAGCGGGGGCACCGGGGAGCTGTTTTTT.

This clonotype occurred many times. The rearrangement uses TRBV19 and TRBJ2-1; 9 bases are a match to TRBD2. The V and J ends lost 6 bases and 1 base, in that order; junction bases with no gene match: 4. The germline gives CDR1 LNHDA, CDR2 SQIVND (reference sequence). The CDR3 sequence is 15 residues long. CDR3 nucleotides: TGTGCCAGTAGAGGGACTAGCAGTTCCTACAATGAGCAGTTCTTC. Translating gives CASRGTSSSYNEQFF.

The gene calls are TRBV30 and TRBJ2-2, with D possibly matching TRBD1 (5 bases). The CDR3 is 15 residues long. The germline gives CDR1 GTSNPN, CDR2 SVGIG (reference sequence). Trimming cost V 3 bases and J 0 bases, with 11 bases left between them. The CDR3 coding sequence is TGTGCCTGGAGGAGTTCAGGGACGAACACCGGGGAGCTGTTTTTT. Protein: CAWRSSGTNTGELFF.

The V and J genes are TRBV12-3 or TRBV12-4 and TRBJ2-7; D uncertain. V lost 5 bases to trimming and J lost 2 bases, with 13 bases between them. The CDR3 is made up of 14 amino acids. The CDR3 region is CASSPRAETYEQYF. CDR3 DNA: TGTGCCAGCAGTCCCCGTGCGGAGACCTACGAGCAGTACTTC.

This clonotype was detected ten times or more. The chain recombines TRBV4-1 with TRBJ2-2; D gene ambiguous. V was pared by 3 bases and J by 1 base, with 6 bases between. The germline CDR1 and CDR2 sequences are MGHRA and YSYEKL. The CDR3 is 14 residues long. In nucleotides, the CDR3 is TGCGCCAGCAGCCAGGCGAGGAACACCGGGGAGCTGTTTTTT. Translating it yields CASSQARNTGELFF.

This clonotype was seen a handful of times. The chain uses TRBV9 and TRBJ1-2; tentative D call: TRBD1 (5 bases). There are 16 residues in the CDR3. The germline V gene encodes CDR1 SGDLS and CDR2 YYNGEE. Trimming pared 2 bases from V and 7 bases from J, leaving 21 bases between. In DNA form, the CDR3 reads TGTGCCAGCAGCGTCGAACCGGGACCCGTGGGAGGTGGCTACACCTTC. This encodes CASSVEPGPVGGGYTF.

On this clonotype: Possible read error: a much larger clone is one base away. This sequence joins TRBV12-3 or TRBV12-4 and TRBJ2-1; 7 nucleotides line up with TRBD2. CDR3 size: 14 residues. CDR3 sequence (DNA): TGTGCCAGCAGTCATTTCCGGGACTACAATGGGCAGTTCTTC. It is translated as CASSHFRDYNGQFF.

This clonotype was counted at least ten times. This sequence joins TRBV5-1 and TRBJ1-5; D gene unclear. V lost 0 bases and J lost 5, with 6 bases in between. Germline CDR1 SGHRS, CDR2 YFSETQ. This CDR3 region has 13 residues. CDR3 nucleotide sequence: TGCGCCAGCAGCTTGGTTTCCGATCAGCCCCAGCATTTT. Protein product: CASSLVSDQPQHF.

This clonotype was counted at least ten times. This sequence joins TRBV19 and TRBJ2-7; D is unresolved. CDR3 size: 15 residues. V lost 4 bases and J lost 4, with 17 bases in between. The germline V gene encodes CDR1 LNHDA and CDR2 SQIVND (reference sequence). The CDR3 sequence is CASSSSTGSRYEQYF. CDR3 sequence (DNA): TGTGCCAGTAGTAGCAGTACGGGTTCTAGATACGAGCAGTACTTC.

In this sample, this clonotype turned up many times. This chain uses TRBV20-1 with TRBJ1-5; 8 bases are a match to TRBD1. The CDR3 extends over 13 amino acids. Germline-derived CDR1 and CDR2 are DFQATT and SNEGSKA (reference sequence). The V gene end was trimmed by 5 bases and the J gene end by 2 bases; junction bases not matched to a gene: 2. CDR3 protein: CSAPTGGNQPQHF. The CDR3 DNA reads TGCAGTGCTCCGACAGGGGGCAATCAGCCCCAGCATTTT.

The CDR3 DNA reads TGTGCCAGCAGGTACTCGGGACTCAGCTACGAGCAGTACTTC. As protein: CASRYSGLSYEQYF. J is TRBJ2-7 and V is TRBV3-1; D is perhaps TRBD2 (6 bases). V lost 6 bases to trimming and J lost 3 bases, with 15 bases between them. Germline CDR1 reads LGHDT; CDR2 reads YNNKEL (reference sequence). CDR3 length: 14 residues.